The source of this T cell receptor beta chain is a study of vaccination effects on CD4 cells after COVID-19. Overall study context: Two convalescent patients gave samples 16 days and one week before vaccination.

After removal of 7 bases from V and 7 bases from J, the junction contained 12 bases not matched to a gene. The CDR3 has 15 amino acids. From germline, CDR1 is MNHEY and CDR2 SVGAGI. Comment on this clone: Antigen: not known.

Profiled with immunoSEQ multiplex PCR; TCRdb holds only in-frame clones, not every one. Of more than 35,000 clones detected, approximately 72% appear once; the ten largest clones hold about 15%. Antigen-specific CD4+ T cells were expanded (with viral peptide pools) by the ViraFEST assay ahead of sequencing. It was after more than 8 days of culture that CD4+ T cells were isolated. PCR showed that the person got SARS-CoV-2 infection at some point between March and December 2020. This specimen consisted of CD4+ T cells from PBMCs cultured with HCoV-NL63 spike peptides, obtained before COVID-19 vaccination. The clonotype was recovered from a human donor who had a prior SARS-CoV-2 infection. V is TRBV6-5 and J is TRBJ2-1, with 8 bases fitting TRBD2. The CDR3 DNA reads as TGTGCCAGCATGGGTCAACTAGCGGACGGGAATGAGCAGTTCTTC. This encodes CASMGQLADGNEQFF.